This T cell receptor beta chain was found in a study of blood T cell repertoires in COVID-19. CDR3 length: 13 residues. Trimming left V 6 bases short and J 4 bases short, with 15 bases between. The germline CDR1 and CDR2 sequences are SQVTM and ANQGSEA. The data were produced by immunoSEQ multiplex PCR, yet TCRdb's version contains in-frame clones alone and is incomplete. Altogether more than 65,000 clones are present, 70% to 90% being singletons, with the ten largest covering approximately 4.9%. The chain carries TRBV29-1 and TRBJ1-2; D is unresolved. The sequencing sample was made of peripheral blood. The clonotype originates from a woman older than 75 with active or convalescent COVID-19. CDR3 in DNA: TGCAGCGTCGAACCCGGCGGCTCCTATGGCTACACCTTC. It yields the protein CSVEPGGSYGYTF.